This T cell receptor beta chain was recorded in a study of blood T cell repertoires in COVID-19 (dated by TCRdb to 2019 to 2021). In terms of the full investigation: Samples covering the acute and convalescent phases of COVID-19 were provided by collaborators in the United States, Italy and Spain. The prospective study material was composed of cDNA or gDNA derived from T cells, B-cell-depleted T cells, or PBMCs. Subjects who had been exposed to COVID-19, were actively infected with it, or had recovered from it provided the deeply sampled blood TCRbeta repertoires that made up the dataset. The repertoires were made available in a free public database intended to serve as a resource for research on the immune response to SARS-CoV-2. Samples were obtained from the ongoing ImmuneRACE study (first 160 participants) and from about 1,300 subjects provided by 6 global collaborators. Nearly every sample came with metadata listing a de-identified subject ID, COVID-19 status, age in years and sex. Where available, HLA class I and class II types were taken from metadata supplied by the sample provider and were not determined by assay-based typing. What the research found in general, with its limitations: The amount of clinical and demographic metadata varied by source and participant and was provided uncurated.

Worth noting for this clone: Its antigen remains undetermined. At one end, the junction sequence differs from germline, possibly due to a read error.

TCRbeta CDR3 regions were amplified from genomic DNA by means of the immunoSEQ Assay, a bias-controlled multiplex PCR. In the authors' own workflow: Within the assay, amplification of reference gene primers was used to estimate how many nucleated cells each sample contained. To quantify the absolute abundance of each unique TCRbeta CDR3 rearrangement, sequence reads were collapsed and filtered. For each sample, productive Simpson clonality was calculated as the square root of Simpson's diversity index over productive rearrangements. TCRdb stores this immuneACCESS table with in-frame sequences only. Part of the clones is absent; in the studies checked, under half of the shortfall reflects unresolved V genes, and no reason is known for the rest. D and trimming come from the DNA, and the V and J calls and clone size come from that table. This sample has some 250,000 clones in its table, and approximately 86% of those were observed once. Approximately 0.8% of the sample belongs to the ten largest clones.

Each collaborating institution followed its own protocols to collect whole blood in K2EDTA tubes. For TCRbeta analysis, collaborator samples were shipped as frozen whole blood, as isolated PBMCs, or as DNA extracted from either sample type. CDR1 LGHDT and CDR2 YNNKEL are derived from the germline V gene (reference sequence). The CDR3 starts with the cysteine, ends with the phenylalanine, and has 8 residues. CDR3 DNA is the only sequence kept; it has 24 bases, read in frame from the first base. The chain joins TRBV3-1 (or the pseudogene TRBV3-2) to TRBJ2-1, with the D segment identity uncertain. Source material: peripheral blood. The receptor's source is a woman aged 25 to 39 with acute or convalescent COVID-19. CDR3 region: CASNKQFF. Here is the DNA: TGTGCCAGCAATAAGCAGTTCTTC.